Presented here are 7 T cell receptor beta chains from one specimen sequenced in a study of cytomegalovirus exposure and HLA in healthy donors. Primers: 60 Vbeta forward and 13 Jbeta reverse. The table came from immunoSEQ multiplex PCR; TCRdb's copy has only in-frame clones and leaves some out. The table lists fewer than 200,000 clones, 70% to 80% of them singletons. The sample comprised PBMCs. The receptors here all came from a woman in her 50s in good health and CMV-seronegative.

The V gene is TRBV28, the J gene TRBJ1-5; 7 positions match TRBD1. CDR3 length: 16 residues. J gave up 6 bases and V 5 bases, and 13 bases lay outside the gene matches. Looked up from germline, CDR1 is MDHEN and CDR2 is SYDVKM. CDR3: CASSPPNTGDGQPQHF. In DNA, the CDR3 is TGTGCCAGCAGTCCCCCAAATACAGGGGATGGTCAGCCCCAGCATTTT.

The gene calls are TRBV6-5 and TRBJ2-4; TRBD2 might be the D (5 bases). Deletions cut 7 bases from V and 3 bases from J, with 13 bases between. This CDR3 has 14 residues. The germline V gene encodes CDR1 MNHEY and CDR2 SVGAGI. The DNA for the CDR3 is TGTGCCAGCAAAGCGGCTATAGACAAAAACATTCAGTACTTC. It codes for CASKAAIDKNIQYF.

This chain joins TRBV9 and TRBJ2-2, with TRBD1 identical over 7 bases. The V gene's germline CDR1 is SGDLS and CDR2 YYNGEE. The CDR3 spans 14 residues. V trimming: 5 bases; J trimming: 7 bases; junction bases outside the gene matches: 8. Written as DNA, the CDR3 is TGTGCCAGCAGACCGACAGGGTATGGCGGGGAGCTGTTTTTT. It translates to CASRPTGYGGELFF. The full variable domain, rest sourced from reference TRBV9 and TRBJ2-2, is DSGVTQTPKHLITATGQRVTLRCSPRSGDLSVYWYQQSLDQGLQFLIQYYNGEERAKGNILERFSAQQFPDLHSELNLSSLELGDSALYFCASRPTGYGGELFFGEGSRLTVL.

This sequence joins TRBV2 and TRBJ1-2; the match to TRBD1 covers 8 bases. Germline V gives CDR1 SNHLY, CDR2 FYNNEI. J was trimmed by 6 bases and V by 6 bases; bases with no gene match: 6. The CDR3 has 13 amino acids. DNA for the CDR3: TGTGCCAGCAGCGCGGACAGGGCCGATGGCTACACCTTC. It encodes CASSADRADGYTF.

The gene calls are TRBV7-9 and TRBJ2-7, with D possibly matching TRBD1 (5 bases). Per the germline V gene, CDR1 is SEHNR and CDR2 is FQNEAQ (reference sequence). Trimming shortened V by 1 base and J by 2 bases, and 9 bases separated the two germline ends. The CDR3 sequence is 14 residues long. CDR3 protein: CASSLVPGPYEQYF. The CDR3 nucleotides read TGTGCCAGCAGCTTAGTACCAGGGCCCTACGAGCAGTACTTC.

The V call is TRBV7-6, the J call TRBJ2-5, with a tentative D call TRBD2 (5 bases). The germline V gene encodes CDR1 SGHVS and CDR2 FNYEAQ. This CDR3 has 13 residues. Between the trimmed V and J ends, which lost 3 bases and 1 base, there was a span of 6 bases. CDR3 loop: CASSLEVQETQYF. The CDR3 DNA reads as TGTGCCAGCAGCTTGGAGGTCCAAGAGACCCAGTACTTC.

The genes are TRBV27 and TRBJ2-7; possibly TRBD1 for D (6 bases). The CDR3 contains 18 residues. V lost 2 bases and J lost 0, with 20 bases in between. The germline V gene encodes CDR1 MNHEY and CDR2 SMNVEV (reference sequence). CDR3 in amino acids: CASSLPQIIRQDSYEQYF. DNA of the CDR3: TGTGCCAGCAGTTTACCCCAAATAATAAGACAGGACTCCTACGAGCAGTACTTC.